This note documents a single T cell receptor (beta chain) sequence. Its matching antigen is unknown. Possible read error: a much larger clone is one base away. The data derive from a study of molecular identifiers for immune sequencing clone quantification. As for the study in general: Naive CD8 cell RNA, from approximately 20,000 or 100,000 cells, was split five ways in replicates, with four sequenced. Points from the study as a whole: Barcode-sharing identical TCR molecules could underestimate highly expanded clone sizes.

TCRdb re-derived calls from the PCR reads in MiXCR, one entry per CDR3 protein. Among tens of thousands of distinct CDR3 sequences listed, 18% were seen once. The CDR3 runs 14 residues. Germline lookup yields CDR1 SGHRS and CDR2 YFSETQ. Material for sequencing was naive CD8+ T cells from blood, with Jurkat cell RNA spiked in. Subset in this sample: FACS-sorted CD8+CD4-CCR7+CD45RA+ naive T cells. The sequence came from a human donor in good health. Some libraries in this study had Jurkat cell RNA spiked in. This chain joins TRBV5-1 and TRBJ1-1, with D maybe TRBD1 (5 bases). The CDR3 loop is CAGSSTAMNTEAFF. In nucleotides, the CDR3 is TGCGCCGGCAGCTCGACAGCCATGAACACTGAAGCTTTCTTT.